The T cell receptor (beta chain) described here comes from a study of shared clonotypes between healthy human individuals. Assay used: immunoSEQ multiplex PCR; TCRdb lists only in-frame clones, some missing. The sample includes around 750,000 clones, approximately 74% of them seen just once. Study-level points and caveats: Represented diversity, genetic and exposure-history alike, was limited by few donors. It was the non-shared clonotypes that had lower generation probabilities than clonotypes shared by all four donors.

Concerning this clone: Its specificity is unknown.

Germline V CDR1 and CDR2: SGHDT, YYEEEE. This CDR3 has 14 amino acids. V lost 4 bases to trimming and J lost 1 base, with 11 bases between them. This sequence joins TRBV5-6 and TRBJ1-1, with D possibly being TRBD1 (5 bases). The material sequenced was memory CD4+ T cells sorted from blood. Subset: CD45RA-negative fraction. The TCR comes from a young woman in good health. The CDR3 DNA sequence: TGTGCCAGCAGCAGAAGGACAAAGAACACTGAAGCTTTCTTT. It specifies CASSRRTKNTEAFF.